The T cell receptor (beta chain) under discussion was sequenced for a study of blood T cell repertoires in COVID-19. Study at large: Acute-phase and convalescent COVID-19 samples originated in the United States, Italy and Spain. PBMCs, B-cell-depleted T cells, or T cells were the source of the cDNA or gDNA that made up the material.

Authors' analysis steps: Amplification of reference gene primers provided the estimated nucleated cell counts. This table comes from immunoSEQ multiplex PCR, and its TCRdb copy is limited to in-frame clones, with some not included. V and J calls and clone size are as listed in that table; D and trimming were resolved from the DNA. The sample yields about 75,000 clones, 90% seen once. Germline V gene lookup returns CDR1 SGHVS and CDR2 FQNEAQ. The V segment lost 4 bases and the J segment 3 bases; nucleotides outside the gene matches: 10. The CDR3 has 17 amino acids. This clone has just one count. The chain is built from TRBV7-8 and TRBJ1-5, with 9 bases lining up with TRBD1. The TCR sequence derives from a human donor in a cohort sampled during active COVID-19. Input material: peripheral blood. The CDR3 coding sequence is TGTGCCAGCAGCTCTTTATCCGGGACAGGGATCAATCAGCCCCAGCATTTT. Protein: CASSSLSGTGINQPQHF.